This is a list of T cell receptor beta chains from one sample in a study of shared clonotypes between healthy human individuals. The assay was immunoSEQ multiplex PCR, and TCRdb's table has in-frame clones only and misses some. The data hold roughly 2.2 million clones, with approximately 93% observed a single time. Sequenced sample: naive CD4+ T cells from PBMCs. Receptors were obtained from a man aged 18 to 30 in good health. Some clones in this sample may be carry-over from other donors' samples. CDR3s leave out the opening cysteine and the closing phenylalanine or tryptophan. The order of the fields is J gene, V gene, CDR3 length, CDR3 protein.

j_call: TRBJ1-2; v_call: TRBV7-2; cdr3_length: 10; cdr3_aa: ASSLAGYGYT
j_call: TRBJ1-2; v_call: TRBV28; cdr3_length: 10; cdr3_aa: ASSQGAIGYT
j_call: TRBJ2-1; v_call: TRBV7-2; cdr3_length: 13; cdr3_aa: ASSEGLGAWNEQF
j_call: TRBJ2-1; v_call: TRBV5-4; cdr3_length: 12; cdr3_aa: ASSPPTRTGEQF
j_call: TRBJ2-3; v_call: TRBV7-2; cdr3_length: 10; cdr3_aa: ASSPQSGTQY
j_call: TRBJ2-1; v_call: TRBV6-1; cdr3_length: 12; cdr3_aa: ASRGTSYYNEQF
j_call: TRBJ2-1; v_call: TRBV9; cdr3_length: 14; cdr3_aa: ASSPIASPPANEQF
j_call: TRBJ2-1; v_call: TRBV5-1; cdr3_length: 12; cdr3_aa: ASSAVLAANEQF
j_call: TRBJ2-3; v_call: TRBV7-6; cdr3_length: 14; cdr3_aa: ASSLVSAVDTDTQY
j_call: TRBJ2-3; v_call: TRBV5-1; cdr3_length: 14; cdr3_aa: ASSLIAGGSTDTQY
j_call: TRBJ1-2; v_call: TRBV7-8; cdr3_length: 13; cdr3_aa: ASSLDLGQGVGYT
j_call: TRBJ2-6; v_call: TRBV28; cdr3_length: 13; cdr3_aa: ASSGHRAGANVLT
j_call: TRBJ1-2; v_call: TRBV28; cdr3_length: 12; cdr3_aa: ASSPDGTNYGYT
j_call: TRBJ1-2; v_call: TRBV9; cdr3_length: 11; cdr3_aa: ASSPRRDYGYT
j_call: TRBJ1-3; v_call: TRBV28; cdr3_length: 13; cdr3_aa: ASSFYRGRGNTIY
j_call: TRBJ2-1; v_call: TRBV6-1; cdr3_length: 13; cdr3_aa: ASIPLAGVVNEQF
j_call: TRBJ2-5; v_call: TRBV5-1; cdr3_length: 12; cdr3_aa: ASSEKTGTKTQY
j_call: TRBJ1-1; v_call: TRBV18; cdr3_length: 12; cdr3_aa: ASSPLTDNTEAF
j_call: TRBJ1-2; v_call: TRBV5-8; cdr3_length: 10; cdr3_aa: ASSGTGISYT
j_call: TRBJ1-5; v_call: TRBV19; cdr3_length: 15; cdr3_aa: ASSITLRQASNQPQH
j_call: TRBJ2-6; v_call: TRBV28; cdr3_length: 14; cdr3_aa: ASSLYLGRGANVLT
j_call: TRBJ2-3; v_call: TRBV7-9; cdr3_length: 11; cdr3_aa: ASSLGGTDTQY
j_call: TRBJ2-7; v_call: TRBV28; cdr3_length: 12; cdr3_aa: ASSPGQGTEEQY
j_call: TRBJ2-5; v_call: TRBV7-9; cdr3_length: 12; cdr3_aa: ASDLGGPGQTQY
j_call: TRBJ2-7; v_call: TRBV7-2; cdr3_length: 14; cdr3_aa: ASSLVAGGPSYEQY
j_call: TRBJ2-6; v_call: TRBV9; cdr3_length: 16; cdr3_aa: ASSPPNVRSSGANVLT
j_call: TRBJ2-2; v_call: TRBV30; cdr3_length: 13; cdr3_aa: ASTGTASTLGELF
j_call: TRBJ1-2; v_call: TRBV2; cdr3_length: 14; cdr3_aa: AILRQGEGYGYGYT
j_call: TRBJ2-1; v_call: TRBV20-1; cdr3_length: 9; cdr3_aa: SAPRYNEQF
j_call: TRBJ2-3; v_call: TRBV7-3; cdr3_length: 11; cdr3_aa: ASSLTREDTQY
j_call: TRBJ2-1; v_call: TRBV4-1; cdr3_length: 15; cdr3_aa: ASSQFPPSGHYNEQF
j_call: TRBJ2-7; v_call: TRBV7-8; cdr3_length: 10; cdr3_aa: ASSLARDEQY
j_call: TRBJ1-2; v_call: TRBV6-5; cdr3_length: 11; cdr3_aa: ASSYPGSYGYT
j_call: TRBJ2-5; v_call: TRBV27; cdr3_length: 12; cdr3_aa: ASSPDRYQETQY
j_call: TRBJ2-7; v_call: TRBV25-1; cdr3_length: 9; cdr3_aa: ASSEGGEQY
j_call: TRBJ2-1; v_call: TRBV9; cdr3_length: 13; cdr3_aa: ASSVVGTRYNEQF
j_call: TRBJ2-2; v_call: TRBV28; cdr3_length: 13; cdr3_aa: ASSSPGEKTGELF
j_call: TRBJ2-1; v_call: TRBV9; cdr3_length: 12; cdr3_aa: ASTRAGAYNEQF
j_call: TRBJ2-2; v_call: TRBV7-7; cdr3_length: 11; cdr3_aa: ASSLGETGELF
j_call: TRBJ1-2; v_call: TRBV7-3; cdr3_length: 13; cdr3_aa: ASSPGQGQDYGYT
j_call: TRBJ1-2; v_call: TRBV19; cdr3_length: 12; cdr3_aa: ASRRGQGFYGYT
j_call: TRBJ2-1; v_call: TRBV28; cdr3_length: 13; cdr3_aa: ASTPTSGRYNEQF